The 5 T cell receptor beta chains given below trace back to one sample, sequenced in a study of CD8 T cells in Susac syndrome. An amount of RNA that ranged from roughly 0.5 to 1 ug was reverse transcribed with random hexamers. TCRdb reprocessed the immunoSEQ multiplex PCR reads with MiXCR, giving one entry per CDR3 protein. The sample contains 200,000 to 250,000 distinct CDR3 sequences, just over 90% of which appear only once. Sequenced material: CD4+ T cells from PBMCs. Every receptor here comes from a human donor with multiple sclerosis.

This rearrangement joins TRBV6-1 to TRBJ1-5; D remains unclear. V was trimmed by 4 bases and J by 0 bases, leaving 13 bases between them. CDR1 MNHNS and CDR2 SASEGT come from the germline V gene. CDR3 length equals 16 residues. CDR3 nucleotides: TGTGCCAGCAGTGCACCTGCAGGTTATAGCAATCAGCCCCAGCATTTT. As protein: CASSAPAGYSNQPQHF.

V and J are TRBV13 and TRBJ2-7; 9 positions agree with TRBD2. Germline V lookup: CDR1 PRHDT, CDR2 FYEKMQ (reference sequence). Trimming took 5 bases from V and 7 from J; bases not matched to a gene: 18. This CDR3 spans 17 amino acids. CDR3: CASSQAHGAGGRKEQYF. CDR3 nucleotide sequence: TGTGCCAGCAGCCAGGCCCATGGAGCGGGGGGTCGTAAAGAGCAGTACTTC.

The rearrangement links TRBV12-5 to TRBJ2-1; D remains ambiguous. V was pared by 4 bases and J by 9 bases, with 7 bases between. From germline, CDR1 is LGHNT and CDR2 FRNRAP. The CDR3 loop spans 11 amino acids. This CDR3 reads CASGWWGEQFF. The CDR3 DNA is TGTGCTAGTGGTTGGTGGGGTGAGCAGTTCTTC.

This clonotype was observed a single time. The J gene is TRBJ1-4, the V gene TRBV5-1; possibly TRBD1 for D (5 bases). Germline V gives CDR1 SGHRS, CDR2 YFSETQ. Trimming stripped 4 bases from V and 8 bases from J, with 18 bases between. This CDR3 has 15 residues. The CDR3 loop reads CASSPSTALGEKLFF. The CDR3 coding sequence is TGCGCCAGCAGCCCGTCGACAGCCTTGGGGGAAAAACTGTTTTTT. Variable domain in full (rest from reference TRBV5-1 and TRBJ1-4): KAGVTQTPRYLIKTRGQQVTLSCSPISGHRSVSWYQQTPGQGLQFLFEYFSETQRNKGNFPGRFSGRQFSNSRSEMNVSTLELGDSALYLCASSPSTALGEKLFFGSGTQLSVL.

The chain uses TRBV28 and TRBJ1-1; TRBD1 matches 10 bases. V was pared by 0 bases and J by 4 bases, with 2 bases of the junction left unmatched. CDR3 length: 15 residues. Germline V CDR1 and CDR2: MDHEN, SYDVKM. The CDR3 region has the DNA TGTGCCAGCAGTTTATGGAGGACAGGGGGCACTGAAGCTTTCTTT. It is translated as CASSLWRTGGTEAFF. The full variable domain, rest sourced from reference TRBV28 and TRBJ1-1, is DVKVTQSSRYLVKRTGEKVFLECVQDMDHENMFWYRQDPGLGLRLIYFSYDVKMKEKGDIPEGYSVSREKKERFSLILESASTNQTSMYLCASSLWRTGGTEAFFGQGTRLTVV.